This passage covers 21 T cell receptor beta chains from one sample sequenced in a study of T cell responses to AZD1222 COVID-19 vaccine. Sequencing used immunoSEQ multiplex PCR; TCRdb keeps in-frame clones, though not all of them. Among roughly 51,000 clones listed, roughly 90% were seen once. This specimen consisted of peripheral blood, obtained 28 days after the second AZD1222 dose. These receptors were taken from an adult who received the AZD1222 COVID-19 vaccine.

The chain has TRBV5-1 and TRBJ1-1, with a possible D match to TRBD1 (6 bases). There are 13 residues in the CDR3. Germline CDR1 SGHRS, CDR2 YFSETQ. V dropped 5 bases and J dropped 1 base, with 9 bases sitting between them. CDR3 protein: CASRGAPNTEAFF. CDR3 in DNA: TGCGCCAGCAGGGGGGCCCCGAACACTGAAGCTTTCTTT.

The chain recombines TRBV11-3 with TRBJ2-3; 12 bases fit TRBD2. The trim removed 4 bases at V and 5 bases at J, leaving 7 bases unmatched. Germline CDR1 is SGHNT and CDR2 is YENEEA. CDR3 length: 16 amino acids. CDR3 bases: TGTGCCAGCAGCTCACTCCTAGCGGGAGGGCGAGATACGCAGTATTTT. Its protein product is CASSSLLAGGRDTQYF.

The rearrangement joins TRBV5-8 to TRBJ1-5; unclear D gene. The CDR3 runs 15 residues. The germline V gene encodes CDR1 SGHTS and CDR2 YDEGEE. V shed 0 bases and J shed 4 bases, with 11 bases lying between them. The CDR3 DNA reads TGTGCCAGCAGCTTGGAAAAGGCCGGGAATCAGCCCCAGCATTTT. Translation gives CASSLEKAGNQPQHF.

The CDR3 loop reads CAWATSGLYNEQFF. The CDR3 DNA is TGTGCCTGGGCGACTAGCGGACTGTACAATGAGCAGTTCTTC. V and J are TRBV30 and TRBJ2-1; 9 bases line up with TRBD2. Germline CDR1 is GTSNPN and CDR2 is SVGIG (reference sequence). The junction had 6 bases not matched to a gene; V was cut back by 5 bases and J by 4 bases. CDR3 length: 14 residues. The variable domain in full, with the rest retrieved from reference TRBV30 and TRBJ2-1, is SQTIHQWPATLVQPVGSPLSLECTVEGTSNPNLYWYRQAAGRGLQLLFYSVGIGQISSEVPQNLSASRPQDRQFILSSKKLLLSDSGFYLCAWATSGLYNEQFFGPGTRLTVL.

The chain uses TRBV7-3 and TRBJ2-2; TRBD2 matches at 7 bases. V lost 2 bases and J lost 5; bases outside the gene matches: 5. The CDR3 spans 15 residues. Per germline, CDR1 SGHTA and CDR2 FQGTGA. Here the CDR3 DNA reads TGTGCCAGCAGCTTACACCTAGCGGAAACCGGGGAGCTGTTTTTT. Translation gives CASSLHLAETGELFF.

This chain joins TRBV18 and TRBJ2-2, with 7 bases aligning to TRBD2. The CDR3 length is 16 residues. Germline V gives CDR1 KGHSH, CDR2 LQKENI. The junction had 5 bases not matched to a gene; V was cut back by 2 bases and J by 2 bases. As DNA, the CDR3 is TGTGCCAGCTCACCAGTGCGGGGGTTAAACACCGGGGAGCTGTTTTTT. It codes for CASSPVRGLNTGELFF.

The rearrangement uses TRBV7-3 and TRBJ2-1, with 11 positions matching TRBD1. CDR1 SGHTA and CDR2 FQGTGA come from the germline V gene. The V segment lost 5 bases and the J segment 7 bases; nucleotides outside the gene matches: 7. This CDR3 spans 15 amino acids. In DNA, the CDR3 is TGTGCCAGCAGCCCGCGGACAGGGGGCGGGAATGAGCAGTTCTTC. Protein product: CASSPRTGGGNEQFF.

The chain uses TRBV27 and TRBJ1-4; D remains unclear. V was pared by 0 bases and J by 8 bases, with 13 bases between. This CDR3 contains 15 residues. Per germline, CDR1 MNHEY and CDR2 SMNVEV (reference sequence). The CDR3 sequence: CASSLSGRMGEKLFF. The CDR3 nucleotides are TGTGCCAGCAGTTTATCGGGCAGAATGGGGGAAAAACTGTTTTTT.

DNA of the CDR3: TGTGCCAGTACCCCAATGGAGGCGAACACCGGGGAGCTGTTTTTT. Translating gives CASTPMEANTGELFF. This chain links TRBV19 with TRBJ2-2; D is possibly TRBD2 (5 bases). The ends were cut back, 7 bases at V and 0 bases at J, with 12 bases in the middle. This CDR3 is 15 amino acids long. The germline V gene encodes CDR1 LNHDA and CDR2 SQIVND (reference sequence).

Here the CDR3 reads CASSARQYNEQFF. Written as DNA, the CDR3 is TGTGCCAGCAGCGCTAGACAATACAATGAGCAGTTCTTC. This chain uses TRBV7-9 with TRBJ2-1; D call uncertain. This CDR3 contains 13 residues. The germline gives CDR1 SEHNR, CDR2 FQNEAQ (reference sequence). V was clipped by 5 bases and J by 4 bases, with 9 bases between them.

In DNA form, the CDR3 reads TGTGCCAGTGCGGACTTAGCCCAAGACCTACAGTACTTC. Amino acids: CASADLAQDLQYF. J is TRBJ2-7 and V is TRBV12-3 or TRBV12-4; weak D call: TRBD2 (5 bases). The ends were cut back, 9 bases at V and 10 bases at J, with 22 bases in the middle. This CDR3 has 13 amino acids.

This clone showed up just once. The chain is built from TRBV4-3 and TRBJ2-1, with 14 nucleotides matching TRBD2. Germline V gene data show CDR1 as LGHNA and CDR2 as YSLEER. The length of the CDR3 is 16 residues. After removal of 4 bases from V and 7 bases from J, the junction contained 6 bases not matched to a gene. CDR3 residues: CASSPQGTSGRNEQFF. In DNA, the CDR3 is TGCGCCAGCAGCCCACAGGGGACTAGCGGGAGAAATGAGCAGTTCTTC.

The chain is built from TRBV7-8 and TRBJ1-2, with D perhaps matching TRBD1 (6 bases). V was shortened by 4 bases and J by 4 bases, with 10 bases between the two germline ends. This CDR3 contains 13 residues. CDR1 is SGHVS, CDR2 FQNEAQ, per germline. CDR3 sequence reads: CASSSADSYGYTF. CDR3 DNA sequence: TGTGCCAGCAGCTCCGCGGACAGCTATGGCTACACCTTC. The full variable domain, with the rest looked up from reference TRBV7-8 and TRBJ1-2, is GAGVSQSPRYKVAKRGQDVALRCDPISGHVSLFWYQQALGQGPEFLTYFQNEAQLDKSGLPSDRFFAERPEGSVSTLKIQRTQQEDSAVYLCASSSADSYGYTFGSGTRLTVV.

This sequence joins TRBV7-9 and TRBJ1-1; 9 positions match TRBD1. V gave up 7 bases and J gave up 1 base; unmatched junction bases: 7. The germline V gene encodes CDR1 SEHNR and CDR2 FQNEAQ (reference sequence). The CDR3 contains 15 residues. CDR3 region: CASTQQGAKNTEAFF. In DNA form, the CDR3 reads TGTGCCAGCACCCAACAGGGGGCCAAGAACACTGAAGCTTTCTTT.

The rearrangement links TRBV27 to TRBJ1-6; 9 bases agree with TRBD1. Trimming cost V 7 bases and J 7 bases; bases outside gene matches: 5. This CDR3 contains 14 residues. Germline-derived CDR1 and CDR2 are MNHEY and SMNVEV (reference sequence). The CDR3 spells CASKRDRANSPLHF. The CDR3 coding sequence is TGTGCCAGCAAGCGGGACAGGGCGAATTCACCCCTCCACTTT.

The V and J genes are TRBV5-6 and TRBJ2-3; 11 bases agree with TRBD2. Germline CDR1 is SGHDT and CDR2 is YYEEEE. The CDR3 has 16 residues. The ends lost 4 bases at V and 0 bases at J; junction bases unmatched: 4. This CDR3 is CASSPGLAASTDTQYF. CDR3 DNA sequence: TGTGCCAGCAGCCCGGGACTAGCGGCTAGCACAGATACGCAGTATTTT.

CDR3 amino acids: CATSVRAFEKLFF. In DNA form, the CDR3 reads TGTGCCACCAGTGTACGGGCTTTTGAAAAACTGTTTTTT. The J gene is TRBJ1-4, the V gene TRBV24-1; D unclear. The germline gives CDR1 KGHDR, CDR2 SFDVKD. The CDR3 has 13 residues. Trimming took 5 bases from V and 7 from J, leaving 10 bases between them.

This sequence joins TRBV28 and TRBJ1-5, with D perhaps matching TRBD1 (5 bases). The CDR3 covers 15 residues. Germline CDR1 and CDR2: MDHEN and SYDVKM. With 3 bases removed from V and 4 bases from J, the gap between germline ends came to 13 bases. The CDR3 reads CASSLGGDGNQPQHF. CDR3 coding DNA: TGTGCCAGCAGTTTGGGAGGGGATGGTAATCAGCCCCAGCATTTT.

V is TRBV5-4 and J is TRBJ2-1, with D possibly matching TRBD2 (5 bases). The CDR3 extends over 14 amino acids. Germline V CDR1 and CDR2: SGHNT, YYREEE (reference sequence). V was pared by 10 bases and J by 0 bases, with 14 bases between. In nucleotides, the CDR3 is TGTGCCGGTAGAAAAGAGGGCTCCTACAATGAGCAGTTCTTC. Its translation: CAGRKEGSYNEQFF.

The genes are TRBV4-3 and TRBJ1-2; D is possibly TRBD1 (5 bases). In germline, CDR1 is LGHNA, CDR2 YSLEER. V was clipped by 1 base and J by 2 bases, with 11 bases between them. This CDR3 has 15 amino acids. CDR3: CASSQGGAGNYGYTF. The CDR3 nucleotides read TGCGCCAGCAGCCAAGGCGGGGCGGGGAACTATGGCTACACCTTC.

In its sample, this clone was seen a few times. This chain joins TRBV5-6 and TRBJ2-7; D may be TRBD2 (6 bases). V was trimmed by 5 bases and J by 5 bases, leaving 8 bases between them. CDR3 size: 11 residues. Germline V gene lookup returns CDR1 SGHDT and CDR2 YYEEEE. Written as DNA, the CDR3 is TGTGCCAGCAGGGGGGGTCACGAGCAGTACTTC. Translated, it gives CASRGGHEQYF.